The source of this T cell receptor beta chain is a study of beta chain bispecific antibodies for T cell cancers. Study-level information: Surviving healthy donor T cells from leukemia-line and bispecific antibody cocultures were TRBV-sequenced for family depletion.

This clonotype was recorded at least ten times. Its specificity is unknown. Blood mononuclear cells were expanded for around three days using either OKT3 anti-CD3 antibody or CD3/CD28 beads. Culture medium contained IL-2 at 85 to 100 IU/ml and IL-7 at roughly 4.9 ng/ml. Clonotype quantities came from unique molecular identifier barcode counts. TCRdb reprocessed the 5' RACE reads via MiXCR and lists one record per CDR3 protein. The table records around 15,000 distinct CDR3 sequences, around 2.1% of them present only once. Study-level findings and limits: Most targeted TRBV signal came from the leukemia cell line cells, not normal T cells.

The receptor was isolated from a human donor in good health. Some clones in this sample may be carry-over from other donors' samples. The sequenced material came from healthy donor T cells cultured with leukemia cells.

The CDR3 loop reads CAGHQDRGKGEQYF. The DNA of the CDR3 is TGTGCCGGCCATCAGGACAGGGGGAAGGGGGAGCAGTACTTC. The V gene is TRBV6-1, the J gene TRBJ2-7; 10 bases match TRBD1. The CDR3 is made up of 14 amino acids. The junction had 14 bases not matched to a gene; V was cut back by 11 bases and J by 7 bases. Germline V gene lookup returns CDR1 MNHNS and CDR2 SASEGT.